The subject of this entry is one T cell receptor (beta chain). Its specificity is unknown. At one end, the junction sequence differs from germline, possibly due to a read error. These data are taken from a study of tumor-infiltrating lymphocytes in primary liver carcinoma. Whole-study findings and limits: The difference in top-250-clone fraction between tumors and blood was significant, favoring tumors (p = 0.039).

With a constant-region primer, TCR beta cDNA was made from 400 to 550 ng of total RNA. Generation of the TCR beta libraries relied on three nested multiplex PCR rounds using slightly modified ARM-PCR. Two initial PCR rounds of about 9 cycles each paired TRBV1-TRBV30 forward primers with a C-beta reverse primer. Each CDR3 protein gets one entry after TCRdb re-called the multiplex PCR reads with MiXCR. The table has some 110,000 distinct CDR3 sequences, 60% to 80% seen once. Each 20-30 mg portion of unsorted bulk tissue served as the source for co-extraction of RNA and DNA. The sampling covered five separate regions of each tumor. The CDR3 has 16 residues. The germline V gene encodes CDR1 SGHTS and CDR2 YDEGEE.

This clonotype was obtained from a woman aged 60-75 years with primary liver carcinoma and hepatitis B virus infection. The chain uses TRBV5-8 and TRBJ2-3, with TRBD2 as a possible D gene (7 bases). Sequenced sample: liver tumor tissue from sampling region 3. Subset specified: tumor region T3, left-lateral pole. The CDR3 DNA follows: TGTGCCAGCACCTTGGGATCGGGGGGCATCACAGATACGCAGTATTTT. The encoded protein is CASTLGSGGITDTQYF. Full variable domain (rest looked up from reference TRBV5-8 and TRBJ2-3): EAGVTQSPTHLIKTRGQQATLRCSPISGHTSVYWYQQALGLGLQFLLWYDEGEERNRGNFPPRFSGRQFPNYSSELNVNALELEDSALYLCASTLGSGGITDTQYFGPGTRLTVL.